This entry is about one T cell receptor beta chain. Its antigen is unidentified. These data are taken from a study of T cells in narcolepsy. The wider study: Donors had narcolepsy type 1 or type 2, or were healthy controls. Study-wide findings and caveats: Some memory CD4+ repertoires had no autoreactive clone sequences. Autoreactive clonotypes reportedly recurred in blood of same and different patients, not controls.

Unmatched junction bases numbered 5, after V lost 6 bases and J lost 2 bases. CDR1 is SNHLY and CDR2 is FYNNEI in the germline V gene. The CDR3 runs to 14 residues. Produced via immunoSEQ multiplex PCR; TCRdb's table is partial and in-frame only. Here the sample spans about 32,000 clones, around 77% being singletons. The clonotype comes from a human donor in good health. The sample comprised memory (CD45RA-) CD4+ T cells from blood. The chain couples TRBV2 to TRBJ2-3; TRBD2 agrees at 7 bases. Here the CDR3 DNA reads TGTGCCAGCAGGTGGGAGGGGTACACAGATACGCAGTATTTT. It specifies CASRWEGYTDTQYF.